This TCR beta chain was profiled in a study of blood T cell repertoires in COVID-19. This clone has just a few counts. The germline gives CDR1 SQVTM, CDR2 ANQGSEA. V was cut by 2 bases and J by 0 bases, with 15 bases left in between. The CDR3 covers 16 residues. Source study methods: Amplification from reference gene primers served as the basis for estimated nucleated cell counts. Sequenced by immunoSEQ multiplex PCR; TCRdb stores in-frame clones only, minus some. The V and J calls and clone size come from that table; D and trimming were worked out from the DNA. The table has about 140,000 clones, around 80% seen once.

The genes are TRBV29-1 and TRBJ2-3; possibly TRBD1 for D (6 bases). The specimen was peripheral blood. This receptor was taken from a man between 60 and 70 years old with acute or convalescent COVID-19. CDR3 region: CSVEWGTPVSTDTQYF. CDR3 DNA sequence: TGCAGCGTTGAATGGGGGACACCCGTGAGCACAGATACGCAGTATTTT.